Below, one TCR beta chain is given with its context. Its antigen is undetermined. This PCR relied on a set of 60 Vbeta primers and 13 Jbeta primers. Some clones are missing from TCRdb's copy, which holds only in-frame ones; the method was immunoSEQ multiplex PCR. The sample table sets out around 75,000 clones. The sample is drawn from a study of cytomegalovirus exposure and HLA in healthy donors. Overall study results and limits: A later analysis linked a missense variant in DCLRE1C to the trimming of TCR beta V and J genes.

CDR1 and CDR2 from the germline V gene are SGHTA and FQGNSA. Trimming cost V 0 bases and J 2 bases, with 8 bases left between them. The CDR3 is 14 residues long. Sequences were obtained from PBMCs. This TCR derives from a boy younger than 18 in good health and CMV-seronegative. This chain joins TRBV7-2 and TRBJ2-7; no definite D call. CDR3 sequence (DNA): TGTGCCAGCAGCTTAGCGGGCATCGCCTACGAGCAGTACTTC. It is translated as CASSLAGIAYEQYF.